This entry concerns a single T cell receptor (beta chain). The antigen this receptor binds is unknown. No base quality information exists; no much larger clone differs at one position. Participants in the prospective study were enrolled through a virtual design, were aged roughly 18 to 90 years, and lived in approximately 24 United States geographic areas. To assign participants to cohorts, the prospective study relied on clinical history that participants themselves reported in a screening survey and a study questionnaire. Mobile phlebotomists in the prospective study collected whole blood, serum and a nasopharyngeal or oropharyngeal swab from every participant. Additional blood draws and questionnaires over an approximately two-month period could optionally be provided by prospective study participants. Prospective study blood samples were shipped either frozen or at room temperature before DNA extraction.

These data come from a study of blood T cell repertoires in COVID-19 (dated by TCRdb to the early 2020s). Turning to the overall study: Samples covering the acute and convalescent phases of COVID-19 were provided by collaborators in the United States, Italy and Spain. The prospective study material was composed of cDNA or gDNA derived from T cells, B-cell-depleted T cells, or PBMCs. Subjects who had been exposed to COVID-19, were actively infected with it, or had recovered from it provided the deeply sampled blood TCRbeta repertoires that made up the dataset. A freely available public database, intended as a resource for researchers studying the immune response to SARS-CoV-2, is where the repertoires were released. Samples came from the ongoing ImmuneRACE study (first 160 participants) plus 1,254 subjects from 6 global collaborators. A de-identified subject ID, COVID-19 status, age in years and sex were almost always included in the sample metadata. Where available, HLA class I and class II types were obtained from metadata supplied by the sample provider rather than from assay-based typing.

TCRbeta CDR3 regions were amplified from genomic DNA using the immunoSEQ Assay, a bias-controlled multiplex PCR. From the authors' description of their analysis: The number of nucleated cells in each sample was estimated from the amplification of reference gene primers within the assay. To quantify the absolute abundance of each unique TCRbeta CDR3 rearrangement, sequence reads were collapsed and filtered. For each sample, productive Simpson clonality was calculated as the square root of Simpson's diversity index over productive rearrangements. TCRdb stores this immuneACCESS table with in-frame sequences only. Part of the clones is absent; in the studies checked, under half of the shortfall reflects unresolved V genes, and no reason is known for the rest. V and J calls plus clone size are reproduced from that table; the DNA served to infer D and trimming. The sample has around 260,000 clones on record, under 90% of them singletons. Of the sample, approximately 4.3% falls within the top ten clones.

Via the germline V gene, CDR1 is SGDLS and CDR2 YYNGEE. The CDR3 runs 15 residues from the cysteine to the phenylalanine. CDR3 DNA is the only sequence kept; it has 45 bases, read in frame from the first base. V and J lose 2 bases and 7 bases, and a span of 15 bases separates them. Findings and caveats that apply to the study as a whole: How much clinical and demographic metadata was included differed by source and by participant, and the metadata was provided uncurated.

What was sequenced was PBMCs or T cells enriched from blood (not recorded which). The source of this sequence is a man aged 25 to 45 with acute COVID-19. In this chain, TRBV9 is recombined with TRBJ2-2; TRBD2 is a possible D gene, resting on 5 matching bases. The DNA is TGTGCCAGCAGCGTTACTGGAGGAGTTGGCGGGGAGCTGTTTTTT. Its amino acids are CASSVTGGVGGELFF.